Sequencing of this TCR beta chain was carried out in a study of blood T cell repertoires in COVID-19. V lost 2 bases, J lost 5 bases, and 22 bases lay in between. The germline CDR1 and CDR2 sequences are SGHTS and YDEGEE. The CDR3 extends over 17 amino acids. In the original workflow: Estimation of nucleated cell counts relied on the amplification of reference gene primers. Profiling relied on immunoSEQ multiplex PCR, and the TCRdb table lists in-frame clones only, not all of them. The DNA was the basis for D and trimming; V, J and clone size are from that table. The data show about 220,000 clones, around 91% seen once.

The sample taken for sequencing was PBMCs or T cells enriched from blood (not recorded which). This sequence originates from a woman aged 18-35 years in a cohort exposed to, infected with or recovered from COVID-19 (not recorded which). The gene calls are TRBV5-8 and TRBJ1-1, with TRBD1 as a possible D gene (6 bases). The CDR3 nucleotides are TGTGCCAGCAGCTTCTGGTCCGGGACAACCCAGGGGACTGAAGCTTTCTTT. The encoded protein is CASSFWSGTTQGTEAFF.